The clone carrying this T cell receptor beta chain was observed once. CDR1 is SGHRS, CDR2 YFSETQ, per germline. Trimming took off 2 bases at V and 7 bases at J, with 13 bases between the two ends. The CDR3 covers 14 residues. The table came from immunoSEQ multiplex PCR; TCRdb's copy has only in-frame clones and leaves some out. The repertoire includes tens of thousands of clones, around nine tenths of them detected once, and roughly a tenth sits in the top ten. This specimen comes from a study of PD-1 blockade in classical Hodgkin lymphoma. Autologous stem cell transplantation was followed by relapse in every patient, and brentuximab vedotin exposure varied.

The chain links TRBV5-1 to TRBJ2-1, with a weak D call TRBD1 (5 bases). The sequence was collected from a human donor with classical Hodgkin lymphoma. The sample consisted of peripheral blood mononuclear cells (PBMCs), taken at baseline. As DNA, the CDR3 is TGCGCCAGCAGCTTATGGCAGGGTGGGAATGAGCAGTTCTTC. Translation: CASSLWQGGNEQFF.